The sequence of this TCR beta chain was determined in a study of metastatic and nonmetastatic thyroid tumors. Study-wide background: A comparison of repertoires was made across blood and tumor or nodule tissue from malignant and benign thyroid patients. Regarding the study as a whole: Malignant thyroid tumors reportedly had TCR beta diversity that was significantly higher than in benign nodules, in blood and tumor.

Authors' data handling: CDR3 differences across clinicopathological groups were used to build a distant-metastasis classifier for papillary thyroid cancer. TCRdb recomputed clones from the PCR reads via MiXCR. TCRdb's processing, not the study's, gives the V and J calls here. In the table there are tens of thousands of clones, 25% to 30% of which are singletons. Regarding this clone: Antigen: not known.

Thyroid surgery had not been preceded by any treatment in any patient. The sequenced material came from blood. The receptor was isolated from a male donor with papillary thyroid cancer or a benign thyroid nodule (not recorded which). Some clones in this sample may be carry-over from other donors' samples.

The CDR3, as DNA: TGTGCCAGCAGTTACGAAGGCAGTATTTACGAGCAGTACTTC. This translates into CASSYEGSIYEQYF. The V call is TRBV6-5, the J call TRBJ2-7; D gene uncertain. Germline CDR1 and CDR2: MNHEY and SVGAGI. CDR3 length: 14 amino acids. Trimming stripped 2 bases from V and 4 bases from J, with 12 bases between.